This is a list of T cell receptor beta chains from one sample in a study of blood T cell repertoires in COVID-19. Produced via immunoSEQ multiplex PCR; TCRdb's table is partial and in-frame only. The table records 72,000 or so clones, 75% to 90% of them present only once. Material for sequencing was peripheral blood. These receptors all stem from a woman aged 80 or over with active or convalescent COVID-19. CDR3s include the opening cysteine and the closing phenylalanine or tryptophan. D genes are given only for firm matches. A row's size may be missing; if present it is once, few, many or a size class.

v_gene	d_gene	j_gene	abundance	CDR3nt	CDR3aa
TRBV29-1	TRBD1	TRBJ2-3	NA	TGCAGCGTTGAGCACCCCTCGGACAGGTCCCCAGATACGCAGTATTTT	CSVEHPSDRSPDTQYF
TRBV19	TRBD1	TRBJ1-5	NA	TGTGCCAGTAGGATTAGCGACAGGGACAATCAGCCCCAGCATTTT	CASRISDRDNQPQHF
TRBV7-2	NA	TRBJ1-4	NA	TGTGCCAGCAGCTTAGTGTTGAGGGTCGATGAAAAACTGTTTTTT	CASSLVLRVDEKLFF
TRBV20-1	NA	TRBJ1-1	once	TGCAGCCCAGGGCGGGGAGCTGAAGCTTTCTTT	CSPGRGAEAFF
TRBV5-1	NA	TRBJ2-7	NA	TGCGCCAGCAGCTCGGCGGAGGGTTCCGAGCAGTACTTC	CASSSAEGSEQYF
TRBV30	TRBD2	TRBJ2-7	NA	TGTGCCTGGAGTGTATCCAGCGGGGCCTACGAGCAGTACTTC	CAWSVSSGAYEQYF
TRBV4-1	TRBD2	TRBJ2-3	once	TGCGCCAGCAGCCAGGGACTAGCGGGATTAACTAGCACAGATACGCAGTATTTT	CASSQGLAGLTSTDTQYF
TRBV5-4	NA	TRBJ1-2	NA	TGTGCCAGCAGCTTTGCACAGACGTATGGCTACACCTTC	CASSFAQTYGYTF
TRBV3-1/TRBV3-2	TRBD1	TRBJ1-5	NA	TGTGCCAGCAGCAAAAGACAGGGCGGCAATCAGCCCCAGCATTTT	CASSKRQGGNQPQHF
TRBV4-1	NA	TRBJ1-1	NA	TGCGCCAGCAGACAAGGGGGAGGCCTTAACACTGAAGCTTTCTTT	CASRQGGGLNTEAFF
TRBV5-6	NA	TRBJ2-2	NA	TGTGCCAGCAGCCCCCTTTTGACAGGGAACACCGGGGAGCTGTTTTTT	CASSPLLTGNTGELFF
TRBV7-8	NA	TRBJ1-6	once	TGTGCCAGCAGCTTAGATGGGGGGGTTCGGGAATCGGATTCACCCCTCCACTTT	CASSLDGGVRESDSPLHF
TRBV5-1	NA	TRBJ2-2	NA	TGCGCCAGCAGCTTGGGACAGCCGAACACCGGGGAGCTGTTTTTT	CASSLGQPNTGELFF
TRBV20-1	NA	TRBJ2-3	NA	TGCAGTGCTAGTGGGGGAGCGAGCACAGATACGCAGTATTTT	CSASGGASTDTQYF
TRBV6-5	TRBD1	TRBJ1-5	NA	TGTGCCAGCAGTTACTCGGGGACAGTTCAGCCCCAGCATTTT	CASSYSGTVQPQHF
TRBV19	TRBD2	TRBJ2-1	NA	TGTGCCAGTAGTATTCCCGGACTAGCGGGGCAGGATGAGCAGTTCTTC	CASSIPGLAGQDEQFF
TRBV15	TRBD1	TRBJ1-1	NA	TGTGCCACCAGCAGAAGGACAGGGGGAAGCACTGAAGCTTTCTTT	CATSRRTGGSTEAFF
TRBV7-9	NA	TRBJ2-7	NA	TGTGCCAGCAGTCGGGACTACGAGCAGTACTTC	CASSRDYEQYF
TRBV10-1	NA	TRBJ2-1	NA	TGCGCCAGCAGTGAGCCGGGTTTTGGTGAGCAGTTCTTC	CASSEPGFGEQFF
TRBV14	TRBD1	TRBJ2-7	NA	TGTGCCAGCAGCCAAGAAGGGACAGGGGTTGAGCAGTACTTC	CASSQEGTGVEQYF
TRBV19	TRBD1	TRBJ1-1	NA	TGTGCCAGTACTAGGGACAGCGAGAGGACTGAAGCTTTCTTT	CASTRDSERTEAFF
TRBV30	NA	TRBJ1-2	NA	TGTGCCTGGTTTCTTAGGACAGAGCCAAGGGGCTACACCTTC	CAWFLRTEPRGYTF
TRBV5-1	NA	TRBJ2-1	NA	TGCGCCAGCAGCCCGCATGGAGGGGAGAGTTGGGGGGAGCAGTTCTTC	CASSPHGGESWGEQFF
TRBV30	NA	TRBJ1-2	NA	TGTGCCTGGAGTGTGTCTACAGACTATGGCTACACCTTC	CAWSVSTDYGYTF
TRBV9	TRBD1	TRBJ2-3	NA	TGTGCCAGCAGCCCATGGGGACAGCACACAGATACGCAGTATTTT	CASSPWGQHTDTQYF
TRBV4-3	NA	TRBJ2-6	NA	TGCGCCAGCAGCCAAGATGAGCGCTCTGGGGCCAACGTCCTGACTTTC	CASSQDERSGANVLTF
TRBV7-9	TRBD1	TRBJ1-1	NA	TGTGCCAGCACCGATACAGGGGCGAGGCCTGAAGCTTTCTTT	CASTDTGARPEAFF
TRBV7-9	TRBD2	TRBJ2-3	NA	TGTGCCAGCAGCCACTTGAACGGGGGGGCGAGGGATACGCAGTATTTT	CASSHLNGGARDTQYF
TRBV12-1	NA	TRBJ1-6	NA	TGTGCCAGCAGCCCGACAGGGCCATCTAATTCACCCCTCCACTTT	CASSPTGPSNSPLHF
TRBV19	NA	TRBJ2-1	NA	TGTGCCAGTAGTACCGCGGGGTACAATGAGCAGTTCTTC	CASSTAGYNEQFF
TRBV7-3	TRBD1	TRBJ1-2	NA	TGTGCCAGCAGCTCCGACAGGGATGGCTACACCTTC	CASSSDRDGYTF
TRBV4-1	TRBD1	TRBJ1-1	NA	TGCGCCAGCAGCCAAGGTCCCGGGACAGGGTGGAGCACTGAAGCTTTCTTT	CASSQGPGTGWSTEAFF
TRBV19	NA	TRBJ1-5	NA	TGTGCCAGTAGCCCCACAAGCAATCAGCCCCAGCATTTT	CASSPTSNQPQHF